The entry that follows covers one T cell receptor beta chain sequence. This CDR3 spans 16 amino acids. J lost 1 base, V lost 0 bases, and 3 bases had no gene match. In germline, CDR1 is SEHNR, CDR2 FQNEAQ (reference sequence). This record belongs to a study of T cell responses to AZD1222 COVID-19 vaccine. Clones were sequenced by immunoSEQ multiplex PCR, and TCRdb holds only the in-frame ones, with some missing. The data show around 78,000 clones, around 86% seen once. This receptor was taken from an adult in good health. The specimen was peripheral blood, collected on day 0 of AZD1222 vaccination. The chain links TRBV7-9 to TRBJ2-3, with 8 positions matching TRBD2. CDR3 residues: CASSLAVTSGTDTQYF. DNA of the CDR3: TGTGCCAGCAGCTTAGCAGTGACTAGCGGCACAGATACGCAGTATTTT.